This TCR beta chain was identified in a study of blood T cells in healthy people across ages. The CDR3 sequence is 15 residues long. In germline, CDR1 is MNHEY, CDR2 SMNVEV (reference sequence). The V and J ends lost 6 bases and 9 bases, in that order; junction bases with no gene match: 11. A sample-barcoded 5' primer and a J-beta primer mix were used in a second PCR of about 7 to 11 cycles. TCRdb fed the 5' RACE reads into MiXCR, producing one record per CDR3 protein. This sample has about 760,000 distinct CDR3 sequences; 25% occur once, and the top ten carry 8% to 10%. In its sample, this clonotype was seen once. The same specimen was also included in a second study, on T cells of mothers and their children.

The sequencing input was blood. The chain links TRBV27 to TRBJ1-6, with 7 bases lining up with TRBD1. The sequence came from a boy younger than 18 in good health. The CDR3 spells CASRSTTGWVSPLHF. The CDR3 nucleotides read TGTGCCAGCAGATCAACGACAGGGTGGGTTTCACCCCTCCACTTT.